The next 25 T cell receptor beta chains were all read from a single sample in a study of read filtering for tumor transcriptome and immune sequencing. This library used 300 to 450 ng RNA and molecular barcoded adaptors spanning alpha/delta and beta/gamma chains. TCRdb fed the reads into MiXCR, producing one record per CDR3 protein. The sample carries 35,000 to 40,000 distinct CDR3 sequences, approximately 15% recorded once. The sample was a population of CD138-negative cells sorted from bone marrow. The receptors were gathered from a donor at least 40 years old with multiple myeloma.

This clonotype was observed at least ten times. In DNA, the CDR3 is TGTGCCAGCAGGGGGGGGCCGCGGGAGACCGGGGAGCTGTTTTTT. Amino acids: CASRGGPRETGELFF. The chain combines TRBV12-3 or TRBV12-4 with TRBJ2-2; tentatively, D is TRBD2 (7 bases). The CDR3 consists of 15 residues. The V gene lost 6 bases and the J gene lost 5 bases, with 16 bases spanning the gap.

This clonotype appeared many times. This chain links TRBV30 with TRBJ2-2, with D perhaps TRBD2 (6 bases). The germline gives CDR1 GTSNPN, CDR2 SVGIG (reference sequence). This CDR3 has 15 amino acids. The V end was cut by 2 bases, the J end by 4 bases, with 14 bases between. Here the CDR3 DNA reads TGTGCCTGGAGTTTCCTGCGGGGAATCACCGGGGAGCTGTTTTTT. This codes for CAWSFLRGITGELFF.

This clonotype appeared many times. The chain is built from TRBV20-1 and TRBJ2-3; D may be TRBD2 (5 bases). V was pared by 3 bases and J by 0 bases, with 13 bases between. CDR1 is DFQATT and CDR2 is SNEGSKA in the germline V gene (reference sequence). There are 15 residues in the CDR3. CDR3 sequence: CSASAGLTSTDTQYF. In DNA form, the CDR3 reads TGCAGTGCTAGTGCCGGACTGACTAGCACAGATACGCAGTATTTT.

About this clonotype: One end of the junction is discordant with germline, which a read error may explain. The V gene is TRBV10-3, the J gene TRBJ2-7; D might be TRBD1 (6 bases). From germline, CDR1 is ENHRY and CDR2 SYGVKD. This CDR3 comprises 13 residues. The CDR3 DNA sequence: TGCGCCAGCAGTGAGTCGACAGGCTACGAGCAGTACTTC. Amino acids: CASSESTGYEQYF.

This clonotype was seen repeatedly, ten times or more. The genes are TRBV4-3 and TRBJ2-2; D is unresolved. Trimming removed 0 bases from V and 7 bases from J, with 9 bases in between. The CDR3 length is 14 residues. The germline V gene encodes CDR1 LGHNA and CDR2 YSLEER. DNA of the CDR3: TGCGCCAGCAGCCAAGATTGGGCCATCGGGGAGCTGTTTTTT. This codes for CASSQDWAIGELFF.

For this clonotype: A far larger clone lies a single base away; this is likely a read error. The CDR3 bases are TGTGCCAGCAGTTACTCAAGCGGGACGAATGAGCAGTTCTTC. This gives the protein CASSYSSGTNEQFF. V gene TRBV6-2 or TRBV6-3 combines with J gene TRBJ2-1, with TRBD2 identical over 7 bases. Germline lookup yields CDR1 MNHEY and CDR2 SVGEGT. V lost 0 bases and J lost 7; bases outside the gene matches: 3. The length of the CDR3 is 14 residues.

This clonotype was recorded many times. This chain connects TRBV18 to TRBJ2-7, with a possible D match to TRBD1 (5 bases). The CDR3 contains 15 residues. The V gene lost 3 bases and the J gene lost 2 bases, with 14 bases spanning the gap. Germline CDR1 and CDR2: KGHSH and LQKENI. This CDR3 reads CASSPPGVGAYEQYF. CDR3 DNA: TGTGCCAGCTCACCCCCCGGCGTAGGGGCCTACGAGCAGTACTTC.

This clonotype was recorded many times. The chain has TRBV29-1 and TRBJ2-1; TRBD1 matches 10 bases. There are 14 residues in the CDR3. Looked up from germline, CDR1 is SQVTM and CDR2 is ANQGSEA. The ends lost 4 bases at V and 4 bases at J; junction bases unmatched: 4. This chain's CDR3 is CSVVDRGVYNEQFF. Written as DNA, the CDR3 is TGCAGCGTTGTGGACAGGGGGGTATACAATGAGCAGTTCTTC.

This clonotype came up a few times. V usage is TRBV7-2 and J usage is TRBJ2-7; weak D call: TRBD2 (5 bases). In germline, CDR1 is SGHTA, CDR2 FQGNSA. The V end was cut by 2 bases, the J end by 0 bases, with 8 bases between. This CDR3 is 14 amino acids long. The CDR3 region has the DNA TGTGCCAGCAGCTTACAGAGCGGCTCCTACGAGCAGTACTTC. It specifies CASSLQSGSYEQYF.

To note about this clonotype: This could be a read error, since a much larger clone is one nucleotide away. The chain joins TRBV5-1 to TRBJ2-6; D might be TRBD1 (6 bases). Germline CDR1 reads SGHRS; CDR2 reads YFSETQ. This CDR3 comprises 16 residues. CDR3 DNA: TGCGCCAGCAGGTTTGGACAGCCCTCTTGGGCCAACGTCCTGACTTTC. This translates into CASRFGQPSWANVLTF.

This chain connects TRBV6-5 to TRBJ1-3; D unclear. Per germline, CDR1 MNHEY and CDR2 SVGAGI. Trimming took 0 bases from V and 0 from J, leaving 9 bases between them. This CDR3 contains 16 residues. The DNA for the CDR3 is TGTGCCAGCAGTTACTCTAGGACCAGCTCTGGAAACACCATATATTTT. Translated: CASSYSRTSSGNTIYF.

This clonotype came up many times. The gene calls are TRBV7-9 and TRBJ2-7, with D possibly being TRBD1 or TRBD2 (6 bases each). Germline V gene data show CDR1 as SEHNR and CDR2 as FQNEAQ (reference sequence). The CDR3 spans 16 residues. The V end lost 5 bases, the J end lost 6 bases, and 23 bases lay between the germline ends. CDR3 coding DNA: TGTGCCAGCAGCGCACCACTCCCTAGCGAGGGGGGCGAGCAGTACTTC. This sequence encodes CASSAPLPSEGGEQYF.

This clonotype was seen repeatedly, ten times or more. In DNA, the CDR3 is TGCGCCAGCAGCTTGAGTAGCGGGAGGGCCCTACGCACAGATACGCAGTATTTT. This encodes CASSLSSGRALRTDTQYF. The rearrangement links TRBV5-1 to TRBJ2-3, with 11 nucleotides matching TRBD2. The CDR3 loop spans 18 amino acids. Germline values: CDR1 SGHRS, CDR2 YFSETQ. V shed 1 base, J shed 1 base, and the junction held 8 bases outside the gene matches.

This clonotype showed up many times. The V gene is TRBV7-9, the J gene TRBJ2-1; D is possibly TRBD1 (6 bases). Germline V lookup: CDR1 SEHNR, CDR2 FQNEAQ (reference sequence). Trimming shortened V by 5 bases and J by 0 bases, and 20 bases separated the two germline ends. This CDR3 region has 18 residues. CDR3 in amino acids: CASSPLRQTGFSYNEQFF. CDR3 in DNA: TGTGCCAGCAGCCCCCTCCGCCAGACAGGTTTCTCCTACAATGAGCAGTTCTTC.

This clonotype was seen many times. The J gene is TRBJ2-1, the V gene TRBV28; 7 nucleotides align to TRBD2. CDR3 length equals 13 residues. V lost 7 bases to trimming and J lost 2 bases; unmatched junction nucleotides: 2. CDR1 is MDHEN and CDR2 is SYDVKM in the germline V gene. The CDR3 sequence: CASNSGAYNEQFF. The CDR3 DNA reads as TGTGCCAGCAACAGCGGGGCCTACAATGAGCAGTTCTTC. The variable domain in full, completed from reference TRBV28 and TRBJ2-1, reads DVKVTQSSRYLVKRTGEKVFLECVQDMDHENMFWYRQDPGLGLRLIYFSYDVKMKEKGDIPEGYSVSREKKERFSLILESASTNQTSMYLCASNSGAYNEQFFGPGTRLTVL.

This clonotype has a count of ten or more. This sequence joins TRBV5-1 and TRBJ1-1; D gene ambiguous. Germline V gene sequence: CDR1 SGHRS, CDR2 YFSETQ. CDR3 length: 14 residues. Trimming cost V 0 bases and J 4 bases, with 10 bases left between them. Here the CDR3 DNA reads TGCGCCAGCAGCTTGGAGGCCAGAACCACTGAAGCTTTCTTT. As protein: CASSLEARTTEAFF.

This clonotype was seen many times. Just one base apart from a much larger clone, this may be a read error. As the CDR3 is not closed by the conserved phenylalanine or tryptophan, this likely results from a read error. The genes are TRBV20-1 and TRBJ2-3; TRBD2 matches 7 bases. This CDR3 is 13 amino acids long. J gave up 3 bases and V 6 bases, and 6 bases lay outside the gene matches. Per germline, CDR1 DFQATT and CDR2 SNEGSKA (reference sequence). The CDR3 region has the DNA TGCAGTGCCTGCTGGGAGGGAACAGATACGCAGTATTCT. This sequence encodes CSACWEGTDTQYS.

This clonotype has at least ten counts. The chain links TRBV6-1 to TRBJ1-5; D call uncertain. V was clipped by 1 base and J by 3 bases, with 10 bases between them. There are 15 residues in the CDR3. CDR1 MNHNS and CDR2 SASEGT come from the germline V gene. In DNA, the CDR3 is TGTGCCAGCAGTGAAGGGCTGGGTAACAATCAGCCCCAGCATTTT. Translation gives CASSEGLGNNQPQHF.

This clonotype showed up many times. The chain has TRBV7-2 and TRBJ1-5; a possible D gene is TRBD1 (6 bases). The CDR3 consists of 16 residues. Germline CDR1 reads SGHTA; CDR2 reads FQGNSA. Trimming removed 5 bases from V and 1 base from J, with 15 bases in between. CDR3 coding DNA: TGTGCCAGCAGCACACAGGGAATAGCGAGCAATCAGCCCCAGCATTTT. Amino acid sequence: CASSTQGIASNQPQHF.

The sample holds many counts of this clonotype. The chain links TRBV13 to TRBJ2-5; a possible D gene is TRBD1 (6 bases). Germline V gene lookup returns CDR1 PRHDT and CDR2 FYEKMQ (reference sequence). The length of the CDR3 is 15 residues. Deletions cut 1 base from V and 4 bases from J, with 13 bases between. In DNA form, the CDR3 reads TGTGCCAGCAGCTTAGTCCCCAGGACAGCAGAGACCCAGTACTTC. This codes for CASSLVPRTAETQYF.

This clonotype was counted many times. The chain uses TRBV30 and TRBJ2-1; 10 nucleotides line up with TRBD2. Germline CDR1 is GTSNPN and CDR2 is SVGIG (reference sequence). Germline trimming cut 5 bases from V and 3 bases from J; bases unmatched to any gene: 4. CDR3 size: 14 residues. In nucleotides, the CDR3 is TGTGCCTGGGCCCAGCGGGAGGGCTACAATGAGCAGTTCTTC. Translating gives CAWAQREGYNEQFF.

Comments on this clonotype: This may come from a read error, since a much larger clone is one base off. The chain carries TRBV10-2 and TRBJ1-4; D is perhaps TRBD1 (5 bases). The CDR3 runs 17 residues. CDR1 and CDR2 (germline): WSHSY, SAAADI. CDR3 sequence: CASSYTLAGNGADTRYF. DNA of the CDR3: TGCGCCAGCAGTTATACCTTAGCGGGAAATGGGGCAGATACGCGGTATTTT.

This clonotype occurred many times. CDR3 protein: CASGSRAQSTEAFF. The CDR3 region has the DNA TGTGCTAGTGGTTCCCGGGCCCAGAGCACTGAAGCTTTCTTT. The rearrangement joins TRBV12-5 to TRBJ1-1; D is ambiguous. Per the germline V gene, CDR1 is LGHNT and CDR2 is FRNRAP. This CDR3 has 14 residues. Trimming took 4 bases from V and 4 from J, leaving 13 bases between them.

This clonotype was seen a few times. A single base separates this from a much larger clone, so it may be a read error. The rearrangement uses TRBV4-2 and TRBJ1-4; D is possibly TRBD1 (6 bases). Germline-derived CDR1 and CDR2 are LGHNA and YNFKEQ. This CDR3 has 15 residues. The CDR3 sequence: CASSQATGLNGKLFF. For the CDR3, the DNA is TGTGCCAGCAGCCAAGCGACAGGCCTGAATGGAAAACTGTTTTTT.

In this sample, this clonotype turned up many times. The chain uses TRBV11-1 and TRBJ2-1, with 10 bases lining up with TRBD2. V was pared by 6 bases and J by 8 bases, with 4 bases of the junction left unmatched. This CDR3 has 13 residues. Germline CDR1 SGHAT, CDR2 FQDESV (reference sequence). CDR3 bases: TGTGCCAGCAGTAAGCGGGAGGGCGATGAGCAGTTCTTC. Translated: CASSKREGDEQFF.